This T cell receptor beta chain stems from a study of response to subunit inactivated influenza vaccine. The study, taken as a whole, reports: Few new T cells, the authors suggested, are recruited by each seasonal influenza vaccination.

With V trimmed by 5 bases and J by 0 bases, 4 bases remained unmatched. The CDR3 is 15 residues long. MiXCR, applied by TCRdb to the RT-PCR reads, yields one record per CDR3 protein. The sample lists about 500,000 distinct CDR3 sequences; roughly 13% were seen once. This clonotype was observed a few times. What it binds is not known. The gene calls are TRBV12-3 or TRBV12-4 and TRBJ2-1; 7 positions agree with TRBD1. Here the sequenced sample was PBMCs from blood, taken around seven weeks after vaccination. This clonotype originated in a man aged 50 or older who received an inactivated influenza vaccine. CDR3 sequence (DNA): TGTGCCAGCAGTGAGACAGGGAGCTCCTACAATGAGCAGTTCTTC. It codes for CASSETGSSYNEQFF.